The source of this T cell receptor (beta chain) is a study of neurological immune-mediated disorders. V shed 6 bases and J shed 3 bases, with 18 bases lying between them. CDR1 and CDR2 (germline): SGHRS, YFSETQ. The CDR3 totals 15 residues. Time point in this sample: technical triplicate 3. Input was 900,000 to 1,000,000 sorted T cells, either CD4+ or CD8+. This clonotype was seen many times. What it binds is not known. Synthesis of cDNA was accomplished via 5'RACE employing 10-nucleotide random UMIs. TCRdb re-called the 5' RACE reads through MiXCR, storing one row per CDR3 protein. This sample has about 31,000 distinct CDR3 sequences, with roughly a sixth found just once. Study conclusions and caveats: None of the CDR3 amino acid sequences of expanded clones were shared across subjects, and this suggested private repertoires in all groups. HTLV-1-associated myelopathy had the most TCR clonal expansion, whereas multiple sclerosis had the least (lower than in healthy controls).

The TCR originated in a female donor with HTLV-1-associated myelopathy (HAM/TSP). Sequenced material: CD4+ T cells from blood. The V gene is TRBV5-1, the J gene TRBJ2-5; D remains unclear. The CDR3: CASTNNAAVEETQYF. The DNA of the CDR3 is TGCGCCAGCACCAATAACGCGGCGGTGGAAGAGACCCAGTACTTC. Complete variable domain (other parts from reference TRBV5-1 and TRBJ2-5): KAGVTQTPRYLIKTRGQQVTLSCSPISGHRSVSWYQQTPGQGLQFLFEYFSETQRNKGNFPGRFSGRQFSNSRSEMNVSTLELGDSALYLCASTNNAAVEETQYFGPGTRLLVL.